This T cell receptor (beta chain) was obtained from a study of blood T cells in healthy people across ages. A J-beta primer mix and a sample-barcoded 5' primer were used in a second PCR of about 7 to 12 cycles. TCRdb itself ran the 5' RACE reads through MiXCR, one entry per CDR3 protein. The sample includes fewer than 750,000 distinct CDR3 sequences, roughly half seen only once; the top ten take roughly 13%. This clonotype was seen ten or more times. Its antigen is as yet unknown. The germline V gene encodes CDR1 SGDLS and CDR2 YYNGEE. Trimming left V 3 bases short and J 7 bases short, with 5 bases between. This CDR3 has 11 residues. Study results and caveats: Possibly confounding the expanded clonotype changes was the fact that donor CMV status was unknown.

The chain recombines TRBV9 with TRBJ2-1; D not certain. Sample: blood. The receptor was derived from a woman of 80 years or more in good health. CDR3 residues: CASSAGNEQFF. Here the CDR3 DNA reads TGTGCCAGCAGCGCCGGTAATGAGCAGTTCTTC.